Following are 29 T cell receptor beta chains from one sample sequenced in a study of OX40 agonist ivuxolimab in advanced cancers. Libraries were prepared by immunoSEQ multiplex PCR; TCRdb keeps only in-frame clonotypes and omits some of them. The table lists around 21,000 clones, roughly 80% of them singletons, with 20% to 30% in the top ten. Material: CD4+ or CD8+ T cells sorted from blood, obtained in a trial of the OX40 agonist ivuxolimab. The source is an adult with an advanced solid tumor such as melanoma, head and neck, liver or kidney cancer.

CDR3 sequence: CASSDSFLGPEGPQPQHF. The DNA for the CDR3 is TGTGCCAGCAGTGATTCTTTTTTGGGGCCAGAGGGGCCTCAGCCCCAGCATTTT. The chain uses TRBV2 and TRBJ1-5; D may be TRBD1 (5 bases). V shed 3 bases and J shed 6 bases, with 24 bases lying between them. Looked up from germline, CDR1 is SNHLY and CDR2 is FYNNEI. The CDR3 is 18 residues long.

This clone appeared once. The rearrangement links TRBV7-3 to TRBJ2-2; D uncertain. V was trimmed by 0 bases and J by 6 bases, leaving 8 bases between them. CDR1 is SGHTA and CDR2 is FQGTGA in the germline V gene. This CDR3 has 14 amino acids. The CDR3 region has the DNA TGTGCCAGCAGCTTAACGGTGATGGCCGGGGAGCTGTTTTTT. It yields the protein CASSLTVMAGELFF.

The chain uses TRBV28 and TRBJ2-3; D is perhaps TRBD1 or TRBD2 (5 bases each). This CDR3 has 13 residues. Trimming pared 6 bases from V and 7 bases from J, leaving 14 bases between. Germline V gene data show CDR1 as MDHEN and CDR2 as SYDVKM. This CDR3 reads CASRPGEGNTQYF. CDR3 sequence (DNA): TGTGCCAGCAGGCCCGGCGAGGGGAATACGCAGTATTTT.

The chain combines TRBV28 with TRBJ2-1; unclear D gene. Trimming stripped 5 bases from V and 6 bases from J, with 11 bases between. The V gene's germline CDR1 is MDHEN and CDR2 SYDVKM. The CDR3 covers 13 residues. CDR3 sequence (DNA): TGTGCCAGCAGTAGCTCGACCACCAATGAGCAGTTCTTC. This sequence encodes CASSSSTTNEQFF.

The chain combines TRBV4-1 with TRBJ2-1; 8 bases map to TRBD1. J lost 4 bases, V lost 4 bases, and 3 bases had no gene match. CDR1 MGHRA and CDR2 YSYEKL come from the germline V gene. The CDR3 has 14 amino acids. CDR3: CASSLQGAYNEQFF. The CDR3 nucleotides read TGCGCCAGCAGCCTCCAGGGGGCGTACAATGAGCAGTTCTTC.

On this clone itself: Within the sample, other DNA sequences also encode this same CDR3. V gene TRBV5-6 combines with J gene TRBJ1-6; D is ambiguous. The ends were cut back, 0 bases at V and 8 bases at J, with 6 bases in the middle. The CDR3 covers 13 residues. Germline CDR1 SGHDT, CDR2 YYEEEE. DNA for the CDR3: TGTGCCAGCAGCTTGGGATCCCATTCACCCCTCCACTTT. The encoded protein is CASSLGSHSPLHF.

The chain is built from TRBV13 and TRBJ1-2; tentative D call: TRBD1 (5 bases). Germline values: CDR1 PRHDT, CDR2 FYEKMQ (reference sequence). Between the trimmed V and J ends, which lost 0 bases and 4 bases, there was a span of 18 bases. The CDR3 is 17 amino acids. The CDR3, as DNA: TGTGCCAGCAGCTTAGGCCTGAGAGGGGAAGGGTTCTATGGCTACACCTTC. Residues: CASSLGLRGEGFYGYTF.

This clone was seen a handful of times. The chain carries TRBV19 and TRBJ1-1; D possibly corresponds to TRBD1 (5 bases). V was clipped by 10 bases and J by 9 bases, with 12 bases between them. This CDR3 spans 10 amino acids. Germline V gene sequence: CDR1 LNHDA, CDR2 SQIVND (reference sequence). CDR3 DNA sequence: TGTGCCACTTCCGGGGGTAAAGCTTTCTTT. Protein: CATSGGKAFF. The full variable domain, its missing parts supplied by reference TRBV19 and TRBJ1-1, is DGGITQSPKYLFRKEGQNVTLSCEQNLNHDAMYWYRQDPGQGLRLIYYSQIVNDFQKGDIAEGYSVSREKKESFPLTVTSAQKNPTAFYLCATSGGKAFFGQGTRLTVV.

The genes are TRBV11-3 and TRBJ2-1; no reliable D call. Germline loops: CDR1 SGHNT, CDR2 YENEEA. V was cut by 4 bases and J by 7 bases, with 14 bases left in between. CDR3 length equals 14 residues. The CDR3 DNA follows: TGTGCCAGCAGCTCCGACCGCCTCCTGAATGAGCAGTTCTTC. As protein: CASSSDRLLNEQFF.

The V and J genes are TRBV5-4 and TRBJ2-5, with 10 bases matching TRBD2. Germline lookup yields CDR1 SGHNT and CDR2 YYREEE (reference sequence). Trimming removed 0 bases from V and 7 bases from J; junction bases left unmatched: 15. This CDR3 has 18 amino acids. CDR3: CASSLVLLAGAAYGTQYF. The CDR3 region has the DNA TGTGCCAGCAGCTTGGTCCTCCTAGCGGGGGCCGCCTATGGGACCCAGTACTTC.

The genes are TRBV7-3 and TRBJ2-1; 7 bases are a match to TRBD2. Per germline, CDR1 SGHTA and CDR2 FQGTGA. The V gene end was trimmed by 5 bases and the J gene end by 0 bases; junction bases not matched to a gene: 4. The CDR3 extends over 15 amino acids. The CDR3 sequence: CASSRGGSSYNEQFF. The CDR3 DNA follows: TGTGCCAGCAGCCGAGGCGGGAGCTCCTACAATGAGCAGTTCTTC.

The chain recombines TRBV2 with TRBJ1-1, with D hard to call. The germline CDR1 and CDR2 sequences are SNHLY and FYNNEI. The CDR3 totals 10 residues. With 7 bases removed from V and 5 bases from J, the gap between germline ends came to 5 bases. The CDR3 coding sequence is TGTGCCAGCACTAGGACTGAAGCTTTCTTT. Residues: CASTRTEAFF.

The chain joins TRBV23-1 to TRBJ1-1; D is ambiguous. TRBV23-1 is annotated as an ORF whose role is uncertain. Trimming cost V 3 bases and J 2 bases, with 13 bases left between them. This CDR3 contains 15 residues. The CDR3 spells CASSQSLKGNTEAFF. As DNA, the CDR3 is TGCGCCAGCAGTCAGTCATTGAAGGGAAACACTGAAGCTTTCTTT.

The rearrangement joins TRBV7-3 to TRBJ2-2; D remains unclear. V lost 8 bases and J 7 bases, leaving 11 bases between the germline ends. The germline V gene encodes CDR1 SGHTA and CDR2 FQGTGA. CDR3 length: 12 residues. Here the CDR3 reads CASQSLGGELFF. The CDR3 DNA is TGTGCCAGCCAATCCCTTGGCGGGGAGCTGTTTTTT. The entire variable domain, with the rest obtained from reference TRBV7-3 and TRBJ2-2, is as follows: GAGVSQTPSNKVTEKGKYVELRCDPISGHTALYWYRQSLGQGPEFLIYFQGTGAADDSGLPNDRFFAVRPEGSVSTLKIQRTERGDSAVYLCASQSLGGELFFGEGSRLTVL.

The rearrangement links TRBV9 to TRBJ1-2, with TRBD1 identical over 7 bases. This CDR3 is 13 amino acids long. The germline CDR1 and CDR2 sequences are SGDLS and YYNGEE. V lost 3 bases and J lost 6; bases outside the gene matches: 5. The CDR3 coding sequence is TGTGCCAGCAGCGGACAGGGTTGGGATGGCTACACCTTC. It encodes CASSGQGWDGYTF.

This clone came up a few times. This chain connects TRBV30 to TRBJ1-1; D unresolved. Trimming stripped 5 bases from V and 1 base from J, with 8 bases between. Germline V CDR1 and CDR2: GTSNPN, SVGIG (reference sequence). CDR3 length: 12 residues. CDR3 amino acids: CAWQDKNTEAFF. CDR3 bases: TGTGCCTGGCAGGATAAGAACACTGAAGCTTTCTTT.

The genes are TRBV27 and TRBJ2-7; D gene uncertain. Trimming left V 7 bases short and J 2 bases short, with 9 bases between. This CDR3 has 12 residues. Germline V CDR1 and CDR2: MNHEY, SMNVEV (reference sequence). The chain's CDR3 is CASNNGPYEQYF. The CDR3 DNA is TGTGCCAGCAATAACGGACCCTACGAGCAGTACTTC.

CDR3 loop: CASSRIPGLEQYF. CDR3 DNA: TGTGCCAGCAGCCGAATCCCAGGGCTCGAGCAGTACTTC. This chain connects TRBV7-2 to TRBJ2-7, with D possibly matching TRBD1 (5 bases). Germline V gives CDR1 SGHTA, CDR2 FQGNSA. V was pared by 5 bases and J by 6 bases, with 14 bases between. CDR3 length equals 13 residues. The full variable domain, rest sourced from reference TRBV7-2 and TRBJ2-7, is GAGVSQSPSNKVTEKGKDVELRCDPISGHTALYWYRQSLGQGLEFLIYFQGNSAPDKSGLPSDRFSAERTGGSVSTLTIQRTQQEDSAVYLCASSRIPGLEQYFGPGTRLTVT.

The chain couples TRBV9 to TRBJ1-1, with 11 bases that match TRBD1. CDR1 SGDLS and CDR2 YYNGEE come from the germline V gene. The V and J ends lost 3 bases and 9 bases, in that order; junction bases with no gene match: 13. The CDR3 spans 16 residues. The CDR3 loop reads CASSGTGTGGLLKAFF. CDR3 in DNA: TGTGCCAGCAGCGGTACCGGGACAGGGGGGCTTCTTAAAGCTTTCTTT.

This clone was recorded a few times. CDR3 in DNA: TGTGCCAGCAGTAGAAACAGGGGGGAAGGCACTGAAGCTTTCTTT. This sequence encodes CASSRNRGEGTEAFF. The chain links TRBV28 to TRBJ1-1; TRBD1 agrees at 8 bases. The J segment lost 4 bases and the V segment lost 5 bases, leaving 9 bases of the junction unmatched. Germline lookup yields CDR1 MDHEN and CDR2 SYDVKM. This CDR3 is built from 15 residues.

This clone was counted a single time. The chain uses TRBV7-6 and TRBJ1-4; perhaps TRBD1 as D (5 bases). Germline loops: CDR1 SGHVS, CDR2 FNYEAQ. The CDR3 is made up of 14 amino acids. V lost 1 base and J lost 8, with 11 bases in between. CDR3 loop: CASSLVGKGEKLFF. The CDR3 nucleotides are TGTGCCAGCAGCTTAGTTGGCAAGGGGGAAAAACTGTTTTTT.

There are a few counts of this clone. The chain has TRBV7-3 and TRBJ1-1; D not certain. Germline V CDR1 and CDR2: SGHTA, FQGTGA. The CDR3 length is 13 residues. V was pared by 6 bases and J by 1 base, with 9 bases between. The CDR3 sequence: CASSGSGNTEAFF. Here the CDR3 DNA reads TGTGCCAGCAGTGGGTCTGGGAACACTGAAGCTTTCTTT.

The chain links TRBV29-1 to TRBJ1-1, with D possibly being TRBD1 (5 bases). The germline V and J ends were trimmed by 7 bases and 2 bases, with 11 bases remaining between them. Germline loops: CDR1 SQVTM, CDR2 ANQGSEA. CDR3 length: 12 amino acids. The CDR3 region has the DNA TGCAGCGCCCGGGACGGCAACACTGAAGCTTTCTTT. Its translation is CSARDGNTEAFF.

V usage is TRBV4-3 and J usage is TRBJ2-7; no firm D call. V was trimmed by 0 bases and J by 1 base, leaving 10 bases between them. Germline V CDR1 and CDR2: LGHNA, YSLEER. The CDR3 extends over 15 amino acids. The CDR3 reads CASSQESLTSYEQYF. DNA of the CDR3: TGCGCCAGCAGCCAAGAAAGTCTGACATCCTACGAGCAGTACTTC.

This chain uses TRBV10-1 with TRBJ2-2; 7 bases map to TRBD2. V shed 4 bases and J 4 bases; nucleotides not matched to a gene: 6. This CDR3 contains 15 residues. CDR1 is WNHNN and CDR2 is SYGVQD in the germline V gene (reference sequence). The CDR3 bases are TGCGCCAGCAGTGGGGAGGGAATCGGCACCGGGGAGCTGTTTTTT. Its protein product is CASSGEGIGTGELFF.

This rearrangement joins TRBV7-8 to TRBJ2-7; D remains unclear. V lost 5 bases to trimming and J lost 1 base, with 6 bases between them. The germline V gene encodes CDR1 SGHVS and CDR2 FQNEAQ. The CDR3 totals 12 residues. As DNA, the CDR3 is TGTGCCAGCAGCCCGAATTCCTACGAGCAGTACTTC. Translation: CASSPNSYEQYF. The full variable domain, in which reference TRBV7-8 and TRBJ2-7 provide the parts outside the CDR3, is GAGVSQSPRYKVAKRGQDVALRCDPISGHVSLFWYQQALGQGPEFLTYFQNEAQLDKSGLPSDRFFAERPEGSVSTLKIQRTQQEDSAVYLCASSPNSYEQYFGPGTRLTVT.

This chain's CDR3 is CASSSLTSTSGRNEQYF. In nucleotides, the CDR3 is TGTGCCAGCAGTTCCCTCACATCGACTAGCGGGAGGAACGAGCAGTACTTC. The V gene is TRBV28, the J gene TRBJ2-7; TRBD2 matches at 13 bases. The CDR3 consists of 17 residues. With V trimmed by 4 bases and J by 5 bases, 11 bases remained unmatched. CDR1 is MDHEN and CDR2 is SYDVKM in the germline V gene. Filled out from reference TRBV28 and TRBJ2-7, the complete variable domain reads DVKVTQSSRYLVKRTGEKVFLECVQDMDHENMFWYRQDPGLGLRLIYFSYDVKMKEKGDIPEGYSVSREKKERFSLILESASTNQTSMYLCASSSLTSTSGRNEQYFGPGTRLTVT.

The V and J genes are TRBV28 and TRBJ2-2; the match to TRBD1 covers 9 bases. The CDR3 has 18 residues. V was clipped by 5 bases and J by 2 bases; unmatched bases: 12. Germline CDR1 and CDR2: MDHEN and SYDVKM. The CDR3 nucleotides are TGTGCCAGCAGTCTCGGACAGGGGAAGGTAGCTAACACCGGGGAGCTGTTTTTT. Its translation: CASSLGQGKVANTGELFF.

The chain employs TRBV27 and TRBJ2-1; 9 positions match TRBD2. This CDR3 contains 15 residues. Germline V gene sequence: CDR1 MNHEY, CDR2 SMNVEV (reference sequence). V lost 6 bases to trimming and J lost 2 bases; unmatched junction nucleotides: 5. This CDR3 reads CASRLAGSAYNEQFF. CDR3 DNA: TGTGCCAGCAGGCTAGCGGGATCAGCCTACAATGAGCAGTTCTTC.